Below, 5 T cell receptor beta chains from the same sample are listed, as sequenced in a study of cytomegalovirus exposure and HLA in healthy donors. 13 Jbeta primers and 60 Vbeta primers were used for the PCR. Some clones are missing from TCRdb's copy, which holds only in-frame ones; the method was immunoSEQ multiplex PCR. The table records 100,000 to 150,000 clones, roughly 79% of them present only once. Sample: PBMCs. Source of these receptors: a boy aged 2 to 10 in good health and CMV-seronegative.

This clone was recorded only once. One end of the junction does not line up with germline, which may come from a read error. The rearrangement links TRBV7-9 to TRBJ1-5, with D unclear. The CDR3 is 16 amino acids. The V gene's germline CDR1 is SEHNR and CDR2 FQNEAQ (reference sequence). CDR3 DNA: TGTTCCAGCAGCTTAGACGTTAACAGCCCCCATCAGCCCCAGCATTTT. It encodes CSSSLDVNSPHQPQHF.

The chain couples TRBV30 to TRBJ2-1; TRBD2 matches at 10 bases. The CDR3 spans 14 residues. Trimming removed 0 bases from V and 15 bases from J; junction bases left unmatched: 11. Germline V gene sequence: CDR1 GTSNPN, CDR2 SVGIG (reference sequence). The CDR3 loop is CAWSVRQREGTSFF. The CDR3 DNA sequence: TGTGCCTGGAGTGTACGGCAGCGGGAGGGCACTTCGTTCTTC.

The CDR3 region is CAWSVGDRGLWGQPQHF. CDR3 sequence (DNA): TGTGCCTGGAGTGTAGGGGACAGGGGGCTATGGGGTCAGCCCCAGCATTTT. This chain connects TRBV30 to TRBJ1-5, with 12 bases fitting TRBD1. The length of the CDR3 is 17 residues. Trimming removed 0 bases from V and 6 bases from J; junction bases left unmatched: 9. Per the germline V gene, CDR1 is GTSNPN and CDR2 is SVGIG (reference sequence).

The rearrangement links TRBV11-2 to TRBJ1-2, with TRBD1 as a possible D gene (5 bases). V lost 0 bases and J 3 bases, leaving 11 bases between the germline ends. The CDR3 length is 15 residues. Germline V gene sequence: CDR1 SGHAT, CDR2 FQNNGV. CDR3 residues: CASSLEIQGHYGYTF. CDR3 bases: TGTGCCAGCAGCTTAGAGATCCAGGGCCACTATGGCTACACCTTC.

The chain employs TRBV18 and TRBJ2-1; maybe TRBD2 (6 bases). This CDR3 spans 13 amino acids. Deletions cut 0 bases from V and 6 bases from J, with 6 bases between. Germline CDR1 is KGHSH and CDR2 is LQKENI. CDR3 nucleotide sequence: TGTGCCAGCTCACCACCCGGGGGCAATGAGCAGTTCTTC. As protein: CASSPPGGNEQFF. Complete variable domain (other parts from reference TRBV18 and TRBJ2-1): NAGVMQNPRHLVRRRGQEARLRCSPMKGHSHVYWYRQLPEEGLKFMVYLQKENIIDESGMPKERFSAEFPKEGPSILRIQQVVRGDSAAYFCASSPPGGNEQFFGPGTRLTVL.